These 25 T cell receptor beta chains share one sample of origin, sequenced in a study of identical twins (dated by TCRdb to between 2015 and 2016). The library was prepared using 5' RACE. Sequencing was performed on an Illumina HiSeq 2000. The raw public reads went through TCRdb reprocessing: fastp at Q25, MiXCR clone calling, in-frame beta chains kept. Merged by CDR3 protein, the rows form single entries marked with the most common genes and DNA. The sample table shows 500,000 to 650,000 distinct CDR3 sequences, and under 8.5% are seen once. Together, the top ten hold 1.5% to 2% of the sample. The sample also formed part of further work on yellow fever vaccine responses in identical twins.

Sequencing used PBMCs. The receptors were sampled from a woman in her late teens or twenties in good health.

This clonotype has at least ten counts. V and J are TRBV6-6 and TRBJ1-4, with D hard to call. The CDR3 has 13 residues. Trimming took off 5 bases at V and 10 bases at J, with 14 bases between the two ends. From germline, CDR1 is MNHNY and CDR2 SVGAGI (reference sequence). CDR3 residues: CASSQELFLKLFF. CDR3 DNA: TGTGCCAGCAGTCAGGAGCTGTTCCTAAAACTGTTTTTT.

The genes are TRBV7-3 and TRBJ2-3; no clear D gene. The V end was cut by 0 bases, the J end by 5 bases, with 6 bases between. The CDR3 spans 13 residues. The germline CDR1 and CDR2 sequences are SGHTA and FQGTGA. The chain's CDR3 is CASSLTAEDTQYF. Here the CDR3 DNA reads TGTGCCAGCAGCTTAACCGCAGAAGATACGCAGTATTTT.

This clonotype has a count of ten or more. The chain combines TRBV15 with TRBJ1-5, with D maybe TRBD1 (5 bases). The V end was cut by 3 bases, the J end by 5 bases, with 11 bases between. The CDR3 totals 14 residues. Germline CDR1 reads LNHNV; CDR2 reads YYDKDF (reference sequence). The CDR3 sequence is CATSRTGGHQPQHF. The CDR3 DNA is TGTGCCACCAGCAGGACGGGGGGTCATCAGCCCCAGCATTTT.

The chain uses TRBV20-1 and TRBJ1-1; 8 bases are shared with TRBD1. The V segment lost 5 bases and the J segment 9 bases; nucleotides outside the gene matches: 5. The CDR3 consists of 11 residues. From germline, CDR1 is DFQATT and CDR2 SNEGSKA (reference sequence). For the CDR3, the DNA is TGCAGTGCTGAGCGGACAGGGCAAGCTTTCTTT. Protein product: CSAERTGQAFF.

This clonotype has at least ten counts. DNA for the CDR3: TGTGCCAGCAGCCACGGGTACAATGAGCAGTTCTTC. Its translation: CASSHGYNEQFF. V gene TRBV14 combines with J gene TRBJ2-1, with no clear D. V gave up 3 bases and J gave up 4 bases, with 4 bases separating them. This CDR3 spans 12 amino acids. From germline, CDR1 is SGHDN and CDR2 FVKESK.

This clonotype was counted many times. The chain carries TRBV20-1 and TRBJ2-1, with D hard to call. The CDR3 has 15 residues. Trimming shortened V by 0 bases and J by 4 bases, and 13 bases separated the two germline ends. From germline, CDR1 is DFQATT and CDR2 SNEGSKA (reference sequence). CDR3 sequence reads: CSAREASTPYNEQFF. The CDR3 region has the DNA TGCAGTGCTAGAGAGGCTTCTACGCCTTACAATGAGCAGTTCTTC.

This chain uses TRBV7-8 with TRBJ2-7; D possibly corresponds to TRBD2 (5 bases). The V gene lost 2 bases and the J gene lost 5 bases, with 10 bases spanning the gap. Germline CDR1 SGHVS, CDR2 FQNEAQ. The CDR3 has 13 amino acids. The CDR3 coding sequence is TGTGCCAGCAGCTTAAGCCCGAGGGACGAGCAGTACTTC. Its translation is CASSLSPRDEQYF.

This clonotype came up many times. The CDR3 spells CASSFWQGIYGYTF. The DNA for the CDR3 is TGTGCCAGCAGTTTTTGGCAGGGTATCTATGGCTACACCTTC. The rearrangement joins TRBV12-3 or TRBV12-4 to TRBJ1-2; D might be TRBD1 (5 bases). This CDR3 contains 14 residues. V was shortened by 3 bases and J by 4 bases, with 12 bases between the two germline ends.

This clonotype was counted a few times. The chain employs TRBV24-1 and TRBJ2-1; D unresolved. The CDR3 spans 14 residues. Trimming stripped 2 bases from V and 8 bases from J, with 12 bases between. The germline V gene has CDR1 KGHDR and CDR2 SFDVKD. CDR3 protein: CATSDYAKVDEQFF. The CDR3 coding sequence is TGTGCCACCAGTGATTACGCAAAAGTGGATGAGCAGTTCTTC.

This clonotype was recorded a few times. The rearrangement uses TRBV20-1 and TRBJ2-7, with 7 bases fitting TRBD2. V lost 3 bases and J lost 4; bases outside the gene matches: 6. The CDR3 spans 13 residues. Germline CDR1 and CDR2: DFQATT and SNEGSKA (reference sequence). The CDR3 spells CSASLRGRYEQYF. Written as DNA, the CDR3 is TGCAGTGCTAGCCTTCGCGGGAGATACGAGCAGTACTTC.

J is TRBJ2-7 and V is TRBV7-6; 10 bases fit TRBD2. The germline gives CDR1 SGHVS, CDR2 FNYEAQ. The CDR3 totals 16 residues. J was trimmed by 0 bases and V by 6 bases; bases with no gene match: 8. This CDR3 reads CASSSSGGPLSYEQYV. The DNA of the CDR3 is TGTGCCAGCAGTTCTAGCGGGGGCCCCCTCTCCTACGAGCAGTACGTC.

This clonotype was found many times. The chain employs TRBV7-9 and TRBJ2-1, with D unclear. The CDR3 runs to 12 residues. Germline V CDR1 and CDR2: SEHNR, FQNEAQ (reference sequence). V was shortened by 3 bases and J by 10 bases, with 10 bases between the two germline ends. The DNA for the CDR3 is TGTGCCAGCAGCTTCCGGAGCCCGGAGCAGTTCTTC. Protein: CASSFRSPEQFF.

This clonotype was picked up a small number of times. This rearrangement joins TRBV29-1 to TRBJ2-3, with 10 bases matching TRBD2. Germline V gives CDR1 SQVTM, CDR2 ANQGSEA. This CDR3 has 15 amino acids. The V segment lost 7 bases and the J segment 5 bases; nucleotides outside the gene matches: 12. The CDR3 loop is CSDAPRSSGGDTQYF. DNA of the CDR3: TGCAGCGACGCCCCGAGGTCTAGCGGGGGAGATACGCAGTATTTT.

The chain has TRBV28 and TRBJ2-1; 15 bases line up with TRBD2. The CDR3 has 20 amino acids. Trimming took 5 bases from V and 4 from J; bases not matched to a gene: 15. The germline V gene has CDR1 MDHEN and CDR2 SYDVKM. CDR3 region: CASSPGLAGGLSIGYNEQFF. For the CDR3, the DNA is TGTGCCAGCAGTCCAGGACTAGCGGGAGGGCTGTCGATCGGATACAATGAGCAGTTCTTC.

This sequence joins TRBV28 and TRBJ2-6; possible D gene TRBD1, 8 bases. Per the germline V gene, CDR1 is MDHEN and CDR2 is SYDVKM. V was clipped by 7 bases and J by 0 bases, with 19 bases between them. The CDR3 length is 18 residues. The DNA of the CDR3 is TGTGCCAGCACCCTACAGGGGGGGTTCGGCTCTGGGGCCAACGTCCTGACTTTC. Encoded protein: CASTLQGGFGSGANVLTF.

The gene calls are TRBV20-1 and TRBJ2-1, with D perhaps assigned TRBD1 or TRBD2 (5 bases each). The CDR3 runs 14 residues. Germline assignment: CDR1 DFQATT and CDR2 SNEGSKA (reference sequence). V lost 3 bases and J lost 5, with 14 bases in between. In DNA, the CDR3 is TGCAGTGCTAGCGGGGCTAGCAGCAACAATGAGCAGTTCTTC. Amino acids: CSASGASSNNEQFF.

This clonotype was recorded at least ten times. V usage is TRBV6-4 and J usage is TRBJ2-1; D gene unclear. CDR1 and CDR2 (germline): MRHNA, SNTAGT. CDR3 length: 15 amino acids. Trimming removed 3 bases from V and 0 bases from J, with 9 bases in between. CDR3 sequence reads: CASSESVSSYNEQFF. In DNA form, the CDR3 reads TGTGCCAGCAGTGAGTCGGTGAGCTCCTACAATGAGCAGTTCTTC.

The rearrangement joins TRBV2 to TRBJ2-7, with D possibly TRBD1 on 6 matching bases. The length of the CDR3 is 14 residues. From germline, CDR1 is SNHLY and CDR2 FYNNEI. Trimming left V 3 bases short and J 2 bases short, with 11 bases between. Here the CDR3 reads CASSDSEGAYEQYF. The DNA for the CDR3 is TGTGCCAGCAGTGATTCCGAGGGGGCCTACGAGCAGTACTTC. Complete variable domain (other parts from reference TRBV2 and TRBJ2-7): EPEVTQTPSHQVTQMGQEVILRCVPISNHLYFYWYRQILGQKVEFLVSFYNNEISEKSEIFDDQFSVERPDGSNFTLKIRSTKLEDSAMYFCASSDSEGAYEQYFGPGTRLTVT.

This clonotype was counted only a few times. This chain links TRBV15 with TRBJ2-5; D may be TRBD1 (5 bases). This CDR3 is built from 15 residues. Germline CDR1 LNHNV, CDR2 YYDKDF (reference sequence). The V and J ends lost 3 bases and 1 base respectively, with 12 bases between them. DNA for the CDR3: TGTGCCACCAGCAGGGTCACAGGTTCCCAAGAGACCCAGTACTTC. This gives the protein CATSRVTGSQETQYF.

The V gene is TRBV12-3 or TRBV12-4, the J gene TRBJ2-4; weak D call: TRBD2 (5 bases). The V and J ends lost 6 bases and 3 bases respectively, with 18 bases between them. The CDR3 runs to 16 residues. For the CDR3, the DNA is TGTGCCAGCAGCCCCGACTATCGACTGGGCAAAAACATTCAGTACTTC. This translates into CASSPDYRLGKNIQYF.

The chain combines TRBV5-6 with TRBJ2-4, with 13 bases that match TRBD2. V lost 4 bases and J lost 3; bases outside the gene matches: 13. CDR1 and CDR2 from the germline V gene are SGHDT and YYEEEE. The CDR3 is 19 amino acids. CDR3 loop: CASSTGPGLAGVGKNIQYF. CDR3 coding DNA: TGTGCCAGCAGCACGGGACCCGGACTAGCGGGAGTAGGCAAAAACATTCAGTACTTC. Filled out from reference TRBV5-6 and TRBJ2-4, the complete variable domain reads DAGVTQSPTHLIKTRGQQVTLRCSPKSGHDTVSWYQQALGQGPQFIFQYYEEEERQRGNFPDRFSGHQFPNYSSELNVNALLLGDSALYLCASSTGPGLAGVGKNIQYFGAGTRLSVL.

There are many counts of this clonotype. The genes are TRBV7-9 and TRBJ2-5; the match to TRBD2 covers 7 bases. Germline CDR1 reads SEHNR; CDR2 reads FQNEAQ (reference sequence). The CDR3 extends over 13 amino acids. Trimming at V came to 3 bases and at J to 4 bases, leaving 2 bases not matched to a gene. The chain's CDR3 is CASSFPGGETQYF. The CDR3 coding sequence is TGTGCCAGCAGCTTTCCGGGGGGAGAGACCCAGTACTTC.

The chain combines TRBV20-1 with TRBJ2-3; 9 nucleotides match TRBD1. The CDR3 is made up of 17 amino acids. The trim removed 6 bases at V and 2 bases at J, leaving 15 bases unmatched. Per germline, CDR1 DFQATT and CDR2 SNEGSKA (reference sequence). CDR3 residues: CSARTGVMETVTDTQYF. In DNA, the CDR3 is TGCAGTGCCAGGACAGGGGTTATGGAGACCGTCACAGATACGCAGTATTTT.

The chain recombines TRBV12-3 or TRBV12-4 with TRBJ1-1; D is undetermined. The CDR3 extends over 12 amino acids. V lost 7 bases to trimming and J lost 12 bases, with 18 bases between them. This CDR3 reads CASTARTQRTFF. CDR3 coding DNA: TGTGCCAGCACCGCCCGTACCCAGCGGACTTTCTTT.

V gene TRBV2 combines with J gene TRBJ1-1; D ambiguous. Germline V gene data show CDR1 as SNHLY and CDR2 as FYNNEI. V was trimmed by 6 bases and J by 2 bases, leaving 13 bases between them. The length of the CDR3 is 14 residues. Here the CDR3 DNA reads TGTGCCAGCAGGTCGGCCCCGACCAACACTGAAGCTTTCTTT. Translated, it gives CASRSAPTNTEAFF.